A single sample gave rise to the 27 T cell receptor beta chains below, sequenced in a study of T-cell reconstitution after alpha-beta-depleted transplantation in children. For TCRbeta, the library was prepared with unique molecular identifiers. Each CDR3 protein gets one entry after TCRdb re-called the PCR reads with MiXCR. The data show about 500,000 distinct CDR3 sequences, 32% seen once. This sample comprised PBMCs from the stem cell graft donor, obtained from the stem cell graft. These receptors all come from a human donor who donated a stem cell graft to a child with aplastic anemia.

Notes on this clonotype: At one of its ends the junction is not consistent with the germline gene, which may arise from a read error. The chain carries TRBV7-2 and TRBJ2-3, with D unresolved. Germline CDR1 and CDR2: SGHTA and FQGNSA. The CDR3 is made up of 15 amino acids. DNA of the CDR3: TGTGCCAGCAGCTTACGACGATTGGGCACAGATATGCAGTATTTT. Its protein product is CASSLRRLGTDMQYF.

In its sample, this clonotype was seen a few times. V gene TRBV28 combines with J gene TRBJ1-2; D gene uncertain. Trimming cost V 6 bases and J 3 bases, with 20 bases left between them. CDR1 is MDHEN, CDR2 SYDVKM, per germline. This CDR3 is 16 amino acids long. The CDR3 is CASSPPFDLDDYGYTF. The CDR3 coding sequence is TGTGCCAGCAGCCCCCCATTTGACCTGGATGACTATGGCTACACCTTC.

This clonotype was seen ten or more times. The rearrangement uses TRBV7-9 and TRBJ1-1; D gene uncertain. V lost 6 bases, J lost 5 bases, and 13 bases lay in between. From germline, CDR1 is SEHNR and CDR2 FQNEAQ (reference sequence). The CDR3 totals 13 residues. CDR3 in DNA: TGTGCCAGCAGTTCCTCGGTTGGGACTGAAGCTTTCTTT. Protein product: CASSSSVGTEAFF.

The chain combines TRBV11-2 with TRBJ1-1; 7 bases are shared with TRBD1. The ends lost 5 bases at V and 5 bases at J; junction bases unmatched: 26. CDR1 and CDR2 from the germline V gene are SGHAT and FQNNGV. The CDR3 spans 20 residues. CDR3 amino acids: CASSQEKSVGTEGVWTEAFF. DNA of the CDR3: TGTGCCAGCAGCCAGGAGAAGTCCGTGGGGACAGAGGGTGTGTGGACTGAAGCTTTCTTT. The full variable domain, rest sourced from reference TRBV11-2 and TRBJ1-1, is EAGVAQSPRYKIIEKRQSVAFWCNPISGHATLYWYQQILGQGPKLLIQFQNNGVVDDSQLPKDRFSAERLKGVDSTLKIQPAKLEDSAVYLCASSQEKSVGTEGVWTEAFFGQGTRLTVV.

The chain combines TRBV5-6 with TRBJ2-5; D is ambiguous. V was pared by 2 bases and J by 5 bases, with 4 bases between. This CDR3 contains 11 residues. Germline values: CDR1 SGHDT, CDR2 YYEEEE. The CDR3 is CASSLFETQYF. As DNA, the CDR3 is TGTGCCAGCAGCTTATTTGAGACCCAGTACTTC.

This rearrangement joins TRBV5-4 to TRBJ1-1; D perhaps matches TRBD1 (6 bases). Trimming left V 2 bases short and J 4 bases short, with 9 bases between. The CDR3 length is 13 residues. Germline values: CDR1 SGHNT, CDR2 YYREEE (reference sequence). In DNA, the CDR3 is TGTGCCAGCAGCTTCTCAGGGGTCACTGAAGCTTTCTTT. This sequence encodes CASSFSGVTEAFF.

DNA of the CDR3: TGTGCCATCAGACCCGGGACAGGGTATGGCTACACCTTC. Translation: CAIRPGTGYGYTF. The V gene is TRBV10-3, the J gene TRBJ1-2; 9 positions match TRBD1. This CDR3 region has 13 residues. The V and J ends lost 6 bases and 5 bases, in that order; junction bases with no gene match: 4. CDR1 ENHRY and CDR2 SYGVKD come from the germline V gene.

In this sample, this clonotype turned up many times. The rearrangement joins TRBV18 to TRBJ2-5; D call uncertain. From germline, CDR1 is KGHSH and CDR2 LQKENI. The CDR3 contains 12 residues. Trimming took 3 bases from V and 3 from J, leaving 5 bases between them. In nucleotides, the CDR3 is TGTGCCAGCTCACCGAGAGAAGAGACCCAGTACTTC. Its protein is CASSPREETQYF. The full variable domain, with the rest looked up from reference TRBV18 and TRBJ2-5, is NAGVMQNPRHLVRRRGQEARLRCSPMKGHSHVYWYRQLPEEGLKFMVYLQKENIIDESGMPKERFSAEFPKEGPSILRIQQVVRGDSAAYFCASSPREETQYFGPGTRLLVL.

The V and J genes are TRBV5-4 and TRBJ2-3; D is undetermined. The CDR3 consists of 13 residues. Between the trimmed V and J ends, which lost 7 bases and 6 bases, there was a span of 15 bases. Germline V CDR1 and CDR2: SGHNT, YYREEE (reference sequence). The CDR3, as DNA: TGTGCCAGCGGCGCACCCAGAGCTGATACGCAGTATTTT. Translation: CASGAPRADTQYF.

The chain combines TRBV7-2 with TRBJ1-1; D possibly corresponds to TRBD1 (6 bases). The germline V gene has CDR1 SGHTA and CDR2 FQGNSA. V gave up 2 bases and J gave up 3 bases, with 16 bases separating them. The CDR3 is 16 residues long. CDR3 loop: CASSLKGVQGDTEAFF. CDR3 bases: TGTGCCAGCAGCTTAAAGGGGGTCCAGGGCGACACTGAAGCTTTCTTT.

The V call is TRBV4-3, the J call TRBJ2-5, with 7 bases matching TRBD1. Unmatched junction bases numbered 7, after V lost 1 base and J lost 5 bases. CDR1 is LGHNA and CDR2 is YSLEER in the germline V gene. This CDR3 region has 15 residues. The CDR3 region has the DNA TGCGCCAGCAGCCAAGGTTCCAGGGGGAAGGAGACCCAGTACTTC. This translates into CASSQGSRGKETQYF.

The gene calls are TRBV7-9 and TRBJ2-5, with D tentatively TRBD1 (6 bases). The CDR3 totals 14 residues. Germline values: CDR1 SEHNR, CDR2 FQNEAQ (reference sequence). V lost 5 bases to trimming and J lost 8 bases, with 18 bases between them. The chain's CDR3 is CASSTNGQSATQYF. The CDR3 nucleotides are TGTGCCAGCAGCACCAACGGACAGAGCGCAACCCAGTACTTC.

This clonotype was recorded a few times. This chain joins TRBV29-1 and TRBJ2-7; possibly TRBD1 or TRBD2 for D (5 bases each). CDR3 length equals 12 residues. The V end was cut by 4 bases, the J end by 2 bases, with 9 bases between. Germline V gives CDR1 SQVTM, CDR2 ANQGSEA. The CDR3 DNA is TGCAGCGTTGGGGGGACCCCCTACGAGCAGTACTTC. Its translation is CSVGGTPYEQYF.

The table lists this clonotype with a few counts. The rearrangement joins TRBV5-1 to TRBJ2-3; 8 nucleotides align to TRBD1. This CDR3 spans 15 amino acids. CDR1 and CDR2 (germline): SGHRS, YFSETQ. Germline trimming cut 2 bases from V and 0 bases from J; bases unmatched to any gene: 2. CDR3 DNA sequence: TGCGCCAGCAGCTTCAGGGGGCCTAGCACAGATACGCAGTATTTT. As protein: CASSFRGPSTDTQYF.

V is TRBV20-1 and J is TRBJ2-7; TRBD2 is a possible D gene (7 bases). CDR3 length: 14 residues. The V end lost 4 bases, the J end lost 2 bases, and 15 bases lay between the germline ends. CDR1 and CDR2 (germline): DFQATT, SNEGSKA (reference sequence). The CDR3 spells CSATRGSGTYEQYF. The DNA for the CDR3 is TGCAGTGCTACCAGGGGAAGCGGGACCTACGAGCAGTACTTC.

The chain links TRBV20-1 to TRBJ2-3; D is possibly TRBD2 (5 bases). Germline assignment: CDR1 DFQATT and CDR2 SNEGSKA (reference sequence). This CDR3 has 12 amino acids. V was trimmed by 2 bases and J by 5 bases, leaving 8 bases between them. CDR3 bases: TGCAGTGCTAGAATCGGAGGAGATACGCAGTATTTT. Translation: CSARIGGDTQYF.

CDR3 in DNA: TGTGCCAGTAGTACGAAATCCGGGACTAGCGGGAGGGCAGATACGCAGTATTTT. Amino acid sequence: CASSTKSGTSGRADTQYF. The chain joins TRBV19 to TRBJ2-3; TRBD2 agrees at 16 bases. The germline CDR1 and CDR2 sequences are LNHDA and SQIVND (reference sequence). The CDR3 extends over 18 amino acids. V shed 4 bases and J 4 bases; nucleotides not matched to a gene: 8.

This clonotype was detected only a few times. The chain joins TRBV10-3 to TRBJ1-5, with 7 positions matching TRBD1. The CDR3 is 15 amino acids. The V gene's germline CDR1 is ENHRY and CDR2 SYGVKD. Trimming cost V 6 bases and J 3 bases; bases outside gene matches: 8. This CDR3 is CAISKTGTANQPQHF. In nucleotides, the CDR3 is TGTGCCATCAGCAAGACCGGGACAGCCAATCAGCCCCAGCATTTT.

The J gene is TRBJ2-7, the V gene TRBV21-1. TRBV21-1 is classified as a pseudogene. The CDR3 covers 13 residues. The CDR3 region is CASSSIGRYEQYV. The CDR3 region has the DNA TGTGCCAGCAGCAGTATTGGACGGTACGAGCAGTACGTC.

The J gene is TRBJ2-7, the V gene TRBV28; TRBD1 matches at 7 bases. With V trimmed by 4 bases and J by 13 bases, 10 bases remained unmatched. Germline V gene data show CDR1 as MDHEN and CDR2 as SYDVKM. The CDR3 covers 12 residues. CDR3 sequence: CASSSPPGTDYF. CDR3 bases: TGTGCCAGCAGTTCCCCCCCAGGGACAGACTACTTC.

This chain connects TRBV5-4 to TRBJ1-3, with 7 bases aligning to TRBD1. The CDR3 is made up of 16 amino acids. Germline CDR1 and CDR2: SGHNT and YYREEE (reference sequence). With 0 bases clipped from V and 0 bases from J, the junction kept 3 bases outside the gene matches. This chain's CDR3 is CASSLAPGGSGNTIYF. The CDR3 DNA reads TGTGCCAGCAGCTTGGCTCCAGGGGGCTCTGGAAACACCATATATTTT.

The chain is built from TRBV30 and TRBJ2-2; D gene unclear. The germline gives CDR1 GTSNPN, CDR2 SVGIG (reference sequence). The CDR3 sequence is 14 residues long. Trimming left V 0 bases short and J 5 bases short, with 10 bases between. The CDR3: CAWSVGWGTGELFF. The CDR3 DNA sequence: TGTGCCTGGAGTGTTGGGTGGGGAACCGGGGAGCTGTTTTTT.

CDR3 in DNA: TGTGCCAGCGCCCGGTTTGGAAACACCATATATTTT. Translation gives CASARFGNTIYF. V usage is TRBV28 and J usage is TRBJ1-3; D remains unclear. V was cut by 8 bases and J by 3 bases, with 8 bases left in between. The CDR3 has 12 amino acids. The germline V gene encodes CDR1 MDHEN and CDR2 SYDVKM.

The rearrangement joins TRBV4-2 to TRBJ1-6; D ambiguous. The CDR3 is 17 residues long. V lost 2 bases to trimming and J lost 3 bases, with 14 bases between them. The V gene's germline CDR1 is LGHNA and CDR2 YNFKEQ. The chain's CDR3 is CASSQTRAQRYNSPLHF. The DNA for the CDR3 is TGTGCCAGCAGCCAAACCCGGGCACAGCGCTATAATTCACCCCTCCACTTT.

This clonotype was found a few times. The chain couples TRBV7-2 to TRBJ1-2; D not certain. The ends were cut back, 3 bases at V and 5 bases at J, with 13 bases in the middle. The CDR3 contains 14 residues. Germline V gives CDR1 SGHTA, CDR2 FQGNSA. As DNA, the CDR3 is TGTGCCAGCAGCTTGACTCCCAGTCAGTATGGCTACACCTTC. This translates into CASSLTPSQYGYTF.

The chain links TRBV11-2 to TRBJ2-1, with TRBD2 matching over 11 bases. The junction had 3 bases not matched to a gene; V was cut back by 0 bases and J by 8 bases. This CDR3 has 15 amino acids. The V gene's germline CDR1 is SGHAT and CDR2 FQNNGV. The CDR3 nucleotides are TGTGCCAGCAGCTTAGAACTAGCGGGAGACTATGAGCAGTTCTTC. Residues: CASSLELAGDYEQFF.

The chain has TRBV7-9 and TRBJ2-1, with TRBD2 matching over 12 bases. Unmatched junction bases numbered 13, after V lost 4 bases and J lost 9 bases. CDR1 is SEHNR and CDR2 is FQNEAQ in the germline V gene (reference sequence). The CDR3 loop spans 17 amino acids. CDR3 DNA: TGTGCCAGCAGCTCCAGACTAGCGGGAGACGAGCGCGGTGAGCAGTTCTTC. This codes for CASSSRLAGDERGEQFF.